The clone carrying this T cell receptor (beta chain) was counted a single time. What it recognizes is unknown. The germline CDR1 and CDR2 sequences are MRHNA and SNTAGT. This CDR3 comprises 16 residues. Deletions cut 0 bases from V and 0 bases from J, with 8 bases between. The data derive from a study of shared clonotypes between healthy human individuals. Points from the study as a whole: Only blood was sampled; tissue repertoires likely differ.

An approximately 200 ng quantity of DNA, 25,000 to 35,000 T cell genomes, went into the sorted-subset replicate PCRs. The data were produced by immunoSEQ multiplex PCR, yet TCRdb's version contains in-frame clones alone and is incomplete. This repertoire shows roughly 640,000 clones, 74% found once; its top ten account for over 1.5%. The receptor was isolated from a woman younger than 45 in good health. The specimen sequenced was memory CD4+ T cells sorted from blood. The subset here: CD45RA-negative fraction. The chain is built from TRBV6-4 and TRBJ2-2; D is perhaps TRBD2 (5 bases). The CDR3 sequence is CASSDSGSANTGELFF. Here the CDR3 DNA reads TGTGCCAGCAGTGACTCTGGTAGCGCGAACACCGGGGAGCTGTTTTTT.